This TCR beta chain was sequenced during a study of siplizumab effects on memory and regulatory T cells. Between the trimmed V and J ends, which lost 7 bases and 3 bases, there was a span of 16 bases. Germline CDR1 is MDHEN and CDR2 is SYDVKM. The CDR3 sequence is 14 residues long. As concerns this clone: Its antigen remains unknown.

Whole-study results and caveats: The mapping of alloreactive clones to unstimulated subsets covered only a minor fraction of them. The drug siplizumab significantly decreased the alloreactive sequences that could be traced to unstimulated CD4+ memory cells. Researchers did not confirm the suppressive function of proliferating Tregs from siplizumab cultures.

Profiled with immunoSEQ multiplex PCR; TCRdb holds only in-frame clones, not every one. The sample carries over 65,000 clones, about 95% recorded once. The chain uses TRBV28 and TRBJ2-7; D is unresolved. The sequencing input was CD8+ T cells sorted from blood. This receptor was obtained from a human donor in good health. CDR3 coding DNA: TGTGCCAGCACCTACAGATCACAGCGCTACGAGCAGTACTTC. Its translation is CASTYRSQRYEQYF.